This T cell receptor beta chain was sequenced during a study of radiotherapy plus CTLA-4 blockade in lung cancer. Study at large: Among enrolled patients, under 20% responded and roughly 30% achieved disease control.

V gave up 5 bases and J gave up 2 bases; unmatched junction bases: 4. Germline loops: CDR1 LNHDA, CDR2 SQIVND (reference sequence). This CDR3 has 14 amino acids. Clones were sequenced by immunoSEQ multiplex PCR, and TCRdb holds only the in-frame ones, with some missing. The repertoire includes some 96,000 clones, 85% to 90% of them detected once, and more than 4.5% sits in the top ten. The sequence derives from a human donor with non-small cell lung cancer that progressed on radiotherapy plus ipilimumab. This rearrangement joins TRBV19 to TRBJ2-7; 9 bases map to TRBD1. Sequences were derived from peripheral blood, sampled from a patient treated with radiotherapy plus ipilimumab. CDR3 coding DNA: TGTGCCAGTAGTCTACAGGGGGCCCCCTACGAGCAGTACTTC. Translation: CASSLQGAPYEQYF.